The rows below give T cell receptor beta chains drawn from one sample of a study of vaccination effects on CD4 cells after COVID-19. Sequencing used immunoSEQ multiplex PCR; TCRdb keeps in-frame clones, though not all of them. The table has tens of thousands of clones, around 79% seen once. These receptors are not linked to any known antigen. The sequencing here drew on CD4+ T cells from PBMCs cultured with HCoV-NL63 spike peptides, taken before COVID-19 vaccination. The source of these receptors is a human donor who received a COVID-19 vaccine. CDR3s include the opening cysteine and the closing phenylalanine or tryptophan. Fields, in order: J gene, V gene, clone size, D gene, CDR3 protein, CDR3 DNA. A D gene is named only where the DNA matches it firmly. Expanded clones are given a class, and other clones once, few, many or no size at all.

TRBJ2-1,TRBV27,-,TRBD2,CASSSSQRGGFYNEQFF,TGTGCCAGCAGTTCTTCCCAGCGGGGGGGCTTCTACAATGAGCAGTTCTTC
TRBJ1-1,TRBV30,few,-,CAWMAGAYMNTEAFF,TGTGCCTGGATGGCCGGGGCTTATATGAACACTGAAGCTTTCTTT
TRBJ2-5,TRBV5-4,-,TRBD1,CASSSGDRSQETQYF,TGTGCCAGCAGCTCAGGGGACAGAAGCCAAGAGACCCAGTACTTC
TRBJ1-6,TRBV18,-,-,CASSPRTTAFNSPLHF,TGTGCCAGCTCACCACGGACGACTGCCTTCAATTCACCCCTCCACTTT
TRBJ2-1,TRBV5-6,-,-,CASSLRELTNNEQFF,TGTGCCAGCAGCCTCAGAGAATTAACTAACAATGAGCAGTTCTTC
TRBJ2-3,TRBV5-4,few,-,CASSLAGMGETQYF,TGTGCCAGCAGCTTGGCCGGGATGGGGGAGACGCAGTATTTT
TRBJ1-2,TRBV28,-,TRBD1,CASSLSNRGRVSGYTF,TGTGCCAGCAGTTTATCAAACAGGGGGAGAGTTAGCGGCTACACCTTC
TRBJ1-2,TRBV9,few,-,CASSPTGGGYTF,TGTGCCAGCAGCCCAACGGGGGGCGGCTACACCTTC
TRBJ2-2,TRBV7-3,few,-,CASSGGTATGELFF,TGTGCCAGCAGCGGGGGGACAGCCACCGGGGAGCTGTTTTTT
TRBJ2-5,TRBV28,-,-,CASNTVSGGFQETQYF,TGTGCCAGCAATACGGTGTCGGGCGGATTCCAAGAGACCCAGTACTTC
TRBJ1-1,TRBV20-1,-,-,CSASPGTEAFF,TGCAGTGCTAGTCCGGGCACTGAAGCTTTCTTT
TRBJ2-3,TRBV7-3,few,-,CASSLGDTTDTQYF,TGTGCCAGCAGCTTGGGGGACACCACAGATACGCAGTATTTT
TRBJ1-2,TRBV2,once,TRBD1,CASSDWAGGFGYTF,TGTGCCAGCAGTGATTGGGCAGGGGGATTTGGCTACACCTTC
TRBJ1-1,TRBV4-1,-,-,CASSQEGRNTEAFF,TGCGCCAGCAGCCAAGAAGGACGGAACACTGAAGCTTTCTTT
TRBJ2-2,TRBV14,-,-,CASSQRINGVVASGELFF,TGTGCCAGCAGCCAACGGATCAACGGGGTCGTGGCGAGCGGGGAGCTGTTTTTT
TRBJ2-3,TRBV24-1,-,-,CATSDLRGSRDTQYF,TGTGCCACCAGTGATTTGCGAGGGTCAAGGGATACGCAGTATTTT
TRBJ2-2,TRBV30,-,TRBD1,CAWSHGTGYTGELFF,TGTGCCTGGAGCCACGGGACAGGGTACACCGGGGAGCTGTTTTTT
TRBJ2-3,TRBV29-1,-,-,CSVEYSAPDTQYF,TGCAGCGTTGAATATTCAGCCCCAGATACGCAGTATTTT
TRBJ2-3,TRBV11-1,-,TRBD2,CASSPPRSGGTDTQYF,TGTGCCAGCAGCCCGCCCAGGAGCGGGGGCACAGATACGCAGTATTTT
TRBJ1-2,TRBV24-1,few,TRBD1,CATSDAGTGFRGYTF,TGTGCCACCAGTGATGCCGGGACAGGGTTTCGTGGCTACACCTTC
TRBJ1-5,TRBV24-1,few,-,CATSDSGQTLPQHF,TGTGCCACCAGTGATTCCGGACAAACGCTGCCCCAGCATTTT
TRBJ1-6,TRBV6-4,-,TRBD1,CASSDSNGTGLRSSYNSPLHF,TGTGCCAGCAGTGACTCGAATGGGACAGGGCTTAGGAGCTCCTATAATTCACCCCTCCACTTT
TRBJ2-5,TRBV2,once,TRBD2,CARRGTSEVQETQYF,TGTGCCAGAAGGGGGACTAGCGAGGTTCAAGAGACCCAGTACTTC
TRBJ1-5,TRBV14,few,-,CASSHAGTNQPQHF,TGTGCCAGCAGCCATGCGGGTACCAATCAGCCCCAGCATTTT
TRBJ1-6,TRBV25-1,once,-,CASRGQNSPLHF,TGTGCCAGCAGGGGGCAGAATTCACCCCTCCACTTT
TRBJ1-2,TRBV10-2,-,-,CASSDPGVYGYTF,TGCGCCAGCAGTGACCCGGGGGTCTATGGCTACACCTTC
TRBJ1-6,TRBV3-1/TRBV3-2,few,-,CASSQVPARGNSPLHF,TGTGCCAGCAGCCAAGTTCCCGCCAGGGGAAATTCACCCCTCCACTTT
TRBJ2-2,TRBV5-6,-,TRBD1,CASSFRDRDTGELFF,TGTGCCAGCAGCTTCCGGGACAGGGACACCGGGGAGCTGTTTTTT